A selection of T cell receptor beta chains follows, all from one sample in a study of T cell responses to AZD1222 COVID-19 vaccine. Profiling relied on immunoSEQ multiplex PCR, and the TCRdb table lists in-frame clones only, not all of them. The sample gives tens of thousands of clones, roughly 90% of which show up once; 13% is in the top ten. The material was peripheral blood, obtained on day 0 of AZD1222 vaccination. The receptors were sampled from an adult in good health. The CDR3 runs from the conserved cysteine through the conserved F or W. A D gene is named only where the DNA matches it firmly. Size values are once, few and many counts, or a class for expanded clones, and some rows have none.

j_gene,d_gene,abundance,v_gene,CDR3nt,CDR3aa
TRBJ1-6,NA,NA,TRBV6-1,TGTGCCAGCAGTGAGTCAGGGGACGGTTCACCCCTCCACTTT,CASSESGDGSPLHF
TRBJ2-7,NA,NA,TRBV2,TGTGCCAGCAATAAGGGTGGAGGAGAGCAGTACTTC,CASNKGGGEQYF
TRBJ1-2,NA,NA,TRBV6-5,TGTGCCAGCAGTTACTCGAAATCTCAGTATGGCTACACCTTC,CASSYSKSQYGYTF
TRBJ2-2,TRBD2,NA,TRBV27,TGTGCCAGCAGTTTCCTAGCGGGGACCACCGGGGAGCTGTTTTTT,CASSFLAGTTGELFF
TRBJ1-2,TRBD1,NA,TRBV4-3,TGCGCCAGCAGCCAGCTACAGGGGACCAACTATGGCTACACCTTC,CASSQLQGTNYGYTF
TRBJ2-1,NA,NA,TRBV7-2,TGTGCCAGCAGCTTAGGGTCGGAGCAGTTCTTC,CASSLGSEQFF
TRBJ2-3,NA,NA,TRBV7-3,TGTGCCAGCAGCTTAATGGCGGCGGGAGATACGCAGTATTTT,CASSLMAAGDTQYF
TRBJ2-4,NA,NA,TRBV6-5,TGTGCCAGCAGTAGTGGGGGGCGAGTCAAAAACATTCAGTACTTC,CASSSGGRVKNIQYF
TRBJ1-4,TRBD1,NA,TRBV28,TGTGCCTCACAGGGGAATGAAAAACTGTTTTTT,CASQGNEKLFF
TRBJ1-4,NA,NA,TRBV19,TGTGCCAGTAGGCTACCGGGGACGGGTAATGAAAAACTGTTTTTT,CASRLPGTGNEKLFF
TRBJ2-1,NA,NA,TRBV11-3,TGTGCCAGCAGCTTAGGGGGGGACTCTACCTACAATGAGCAGTTCTTC,CASSLGGDSTYNEQFF
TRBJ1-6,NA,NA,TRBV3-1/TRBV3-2,TGTGCCAGCAGCCAACCGGGACACGGTTCACCCCTCCACTTT,CASSQPGHGSPLHF
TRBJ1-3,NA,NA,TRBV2,TGTGCCAGCAGTGACGTCTCTACTTCTGGAAACACCATATATTTT,CASSDVSTSGNTIYF
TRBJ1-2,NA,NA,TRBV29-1,TGCAGCGTAGGACAAAACTATGGCTACACCTTC,CSVGQNYGYTF
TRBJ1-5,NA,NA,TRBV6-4,TGTGCCAGCAGTGACATGGAAGCAAACTATAGCAATCAGCCCCAGCATTTT,CASSDMEANYSNQPQHF
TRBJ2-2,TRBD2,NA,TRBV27,TGTGCCAGCAGTTTCGGGGGGGCCGTCGGGGAGCTGTTTTTT,CASSFGGAVGELFF
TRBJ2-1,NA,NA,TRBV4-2,TGTGCCAGCAGCCAAAGGGGGGGTGGAAGCAATGAGCAGTTCTTC,CASSQRGGGSNEQFF
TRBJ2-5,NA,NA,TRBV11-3,TGTGCCAGCAGCCGGGGACCCGCGGGCCAAGAGACCCAGTACTTC,CASSRGPAGQETQYF
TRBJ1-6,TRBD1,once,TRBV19,TGTGCCAGTAGTAACCGGGACAGCTATAATTCACCCCTCCACTTT,CASSNRDSYNSPLHF
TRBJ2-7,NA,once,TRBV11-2,TGTGCCAGCAAAAGGTATCCGGGAAACCATTACGAGCAGTACTTC,CASKRYPGNHYEQYF
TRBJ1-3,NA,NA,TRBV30,TGTGCCTGGAGTGTTACGGCAGACTCTGGAAACACCATATATTTT,CAWSVTADSGNTIYF
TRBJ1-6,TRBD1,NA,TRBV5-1,TGCGCCAGCAGCCCGGGACAGGGTAATAATTCACCCCTCCACTTT,CASSPGQGNNSPLHF
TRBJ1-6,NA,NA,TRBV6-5,TGTGCCAGCAGTTATACCGGCGGAGACTATAATTCACCCCTCCACTTT,CASSYTGGDYNSPLHF